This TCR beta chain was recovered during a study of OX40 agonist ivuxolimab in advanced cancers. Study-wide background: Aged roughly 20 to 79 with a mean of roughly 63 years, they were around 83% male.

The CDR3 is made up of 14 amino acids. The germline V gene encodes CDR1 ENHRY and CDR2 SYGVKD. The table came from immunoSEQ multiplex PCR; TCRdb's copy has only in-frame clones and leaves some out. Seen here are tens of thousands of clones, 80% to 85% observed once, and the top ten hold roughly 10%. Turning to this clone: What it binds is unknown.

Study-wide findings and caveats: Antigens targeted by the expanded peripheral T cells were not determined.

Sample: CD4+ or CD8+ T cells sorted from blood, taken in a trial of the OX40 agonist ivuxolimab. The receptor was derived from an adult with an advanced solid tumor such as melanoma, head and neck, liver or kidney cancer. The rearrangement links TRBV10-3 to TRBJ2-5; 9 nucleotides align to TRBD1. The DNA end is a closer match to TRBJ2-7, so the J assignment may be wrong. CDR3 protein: CAITPGTGSYEQYF. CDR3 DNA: TGTGCCATCACCCCCGGGACAGGGTCCTACGAGCAGTACTTC.